The 9 T cell receptor beta chains reported below all come from one sample, sequenced in a study of shared clonotypes between healthy human individuals. Naive CD8 cells lacked CD45RO and underwent positive selection for CCR7, leaving out terminally differentiated effector memory CD45RA+ cells. The repertoire was sequenced with immunoSEQ multiplex PCR; TCRdb's copy has only in-frame clones and lacks some. This table has about 820,000 clones, around 93% appearing once. The sequenced material came from naive CD8+ T cells sorted from blood. The receptors shown here come from a man younger than 45 in good health.

The J gene is TRBJ1-1, the V gene TRBV7-9, with no clear D. This CDR3 spans 16 amino acids. The germline V and J ends were trimmed by 1 base and 0 bases, with 12 bases remaining between them. The V gene's germline CDR1 is SEHNR and CDR2 FQNEAQ (reference sequence). The CDR3 protein is CASSLVLARMNTEAFF. CDR3 in DNA: TGTGCCAGCAGCTTAGTTCTTGCCAGAATGAACACTGAAGCTTTCTTT. The complete variable domain, with remaining parts taken from reference TRBV7-9 and TRBJ1-1, reads DTGVSQNPRHKITKRGQNVTFRCDPISEHNRLYWYRQTLGQGPEFLTYFQNEAQLEKSRLLSDRFSAERPKGSFSTLEIQRTEQGDSAMYLCASSLVLARMNTEAFFGQGTRLTVV.

This chain connects TRBV27 to TRBJ2-1; the match to TRBD2 covers 10 bases. V shed 5 bases and J 3 bases; nucleotides not matched to a gene: 7. The CDR3 sequence is 16 residues long. Germline loops: CDR1 MNHEY, CDR2 SMNVEV (reference sequence). CDR3 amino acids: CASSRRTSGVYNEQFF. The CDR3 coding sequence is TGTGCCAGCAGTCGAAGGACTAGCGGAGTCTACAATGAGCAGTTCTTC.

This clone was counted once. V and J are TRBV5-3 and TRBJ2-7, with D hard to call. TRBV5-3 is sorted into the ORF group, with uncertain function. V was trimmed by 2 bases and J by 1 base, leaving 16 bases between them. The CDR3 covers 16 residues. The CDR3 nucleotides read TGTGCCAGAAGCTTTGGGCAGCCGCCATATTCCTACGAGCAGTACTTC. Residues: CARSFGQPPYSYEQYF.

This clone was found a few times. The J gene is TRBJ1-2, the V gene TRBV27; 7 nucleotides line up with TRBD1. CDR1 is MNHEY, CDR2 SMNVEV, per germline (reference sequence). The ends lost 5 bases at V and 6 bases at J; junction bases unmatched: 6. CDR3 size: 13 residues. The CDR3 DNA reads as TGTGCCAGCAGTCTCACTACAGGGGATGGCTACACCTTC. Translation: CASSLTTGDGYTF.

The CDR3 DNA sequence: TGTGCCATCAGTGATAGCGTGGGGACTGAGCAGTTCTTC. Translation: CAISDSVGTEQFF. The chain is built from TRBV10-3 and TRBJ2-1; D may match TRBD1 or TRBD2 (5 bases each). The CDR3 runs to 13 residues. Trimming cost V 3 bases and J 9 bases, with 12 bases left between them. Germline CDR1 ENHRY, CDR2 SYGVKD.

This chain connects TRBV5-6 to TRBJ1-5; 7 bases agree with TRBD1. Germline CDR1 and CDR2: SGHDT and YYEEEE. V was clipped by 4 bases and J by 2 bases; unmatched bases: 9. This CDR3 spans 16 amino acids. Here the CDR3 reads CASSVRQGGGNQPQHF. The DNA of the CDR3 is TGTGCCAGCAGCGTGCGACAGGGAGGTGGCAATCAGCCCCAGCATTTT.

This chain links TRBV5-6 with TRBJ2-3; 14 bases fit TRBD2. The CDR3 runs 15 residues. V dropped 4 bases and J dropped 5; count of bases not matched to a gene: 3. Germline CDR1 is SGHDT and CDR2 is YYEEEE. The CDR3: CASSQGLAGEDTQYF. CDR3 nucleotide sequence: TGTGCCAGCAGCCAGGGACTAGCGGGAGAAGATACGCAGTATTTT.

This chain joins TRBV13 and TRBJ2-7; D is possibly TRBD2 (6 bases). The CDR3 is 14 amino acids. V was shortened by 8 bases and J by 5 bases, with 19 bases between the two germline ends. The germline V gene encodes CDR1 PRHDT and CDR2 FYEKMQ (reference sequence). The CDR3 loop reads CASSWRDSLDEQYF. CDR3 coding DNA: TGTGCCAGCTCATGGCGGGATTCGCTCGACGAGCAGTACTTC.

V gene TRBV7-9 combines with J gene TRBJ2-7; 9 bases map to TRBD1. This CDR3 has 16 residues. Germline lookup yields CDR1 SEHNR and CDR2 FQNEAQ (reference sequence). V trimming: 0 bases; J trimming: 2 bases; junction bases outside the gene matches: 5. CDR3 coding DNA: TGTGCCAGCAGCTTAGCCCAAGGGACAGGGACCTACGAGCAGTACTTC. It codes for CASSLAQGTGTYEQYF.